This is a list of T cell receptor beta chains from one sample in a study of cytomegalovirus exposure and HLA in healthy donors. Clones were sequenced by immunoSEQ multiplex PCR, and TCRdb holds only the in-frame ones, with some missing. The repertoire has about 200,000 clones, roughly four fifths of them found once; the top ten carry approximately 6.5%. The specimen sequenced was PBMCs. The receptors shown here come from a woman aged 50 to 65 in good health and CMV-seropositive. Each CDR3 is given with its conserved first and last residue. The D gene is left open where the match is weak. Some rows mark clone size as missing; the rest say once, few, many or name a class of expanded clone.

d_gene	abundance	v_gene	len	j_gene	CDR3aa	CDR3nt
TRBD1	NA	TRBV9	16	TRBJ2-3	CASSVASGTGLDTQYF	TGTGCCAGCAGCGTAGCTTCCGGGACAGGGCTAGATACGCAGTATTTT
NA	NA	TRBV15	12	TRBJ2-1	CATSRPQQRQFF	TGTGCCACCAGCAGGCCTCAGCAGCGACAGTTCTTC
NA	few	TRBV2	12	TRBJ2-7	CASKRETYEQYF	TGTGCCAGCAAGAGGGAAACCTACGAGCAGTACTTC
NA	NA	TRBV2	12	TRBJ2-1	CASSEQAGEQFF	TGTGCCAGCAGTGAACAGGCGGGGGAGCAGTTCTTC
TRBD2	NA	TRBV5-1	14	TRBJ2-3	CASSLAGGRDTQYF	TGCGCCAGCAGCTTGGCGGGAGGGAGAGATACGCAGTATTTT
NA	NA	TRBV19	15	TRBJ1-4	CASSPQDATNEKLFF	TGTGCCAGTAGTCCACAGGATGCAACTAATGAAAAACTGTTTTTT
NA	NA	TRBV5-6	13	TRBJ1-1	CASSLDRHMGAFF	TGTGCCAGCAGCTTGGACAGGCACATGGGGGCTTTCTTT
NA	NA	TRBV4-2	13	TRBJ2-7	CASSGDTFYEQYF	TGTGCCAGCAGCGGGGACACCTTCTACGAGCAGTACTTC
NA	NA	TRBV30	15	TRBJ2-2	CAWRDLGADTGELFF	TGTGCCTGGAGAGATCTAGGTGCGGACACCGGGGAGCTGTTTTTT
TRBD1	once	TRBV18	16	TRBJ2-7	CASSPPGQTFSYEQYF	TGTGCCAGCTCACCACCGGGACAGACTTTCTCCTACGAGCAGTACTTC
TRBD1	few	TRBV5-4	14	TRBJ1-1	CASSSRQGNTEAFF	TGTGCCAGCAGCTCACGACAGGGGAACACTGAAGCTTTCTTT
TRBD2	NA	TRBV7-9	18	TRBJ2-1	CASSLGRGRAGVKNEQFF	TGTGCCAGCAGCTTAGGCCGGGGGAGAGCGGGGGTCAAGAATGAGCAGTTCTTC
NA	NA	TRBV4-3	15	TRBJ2-3	CASSPTGLVTDTQYF	TGCGCCAGCAGCCCGACGGGACTGGTCACAGATACGCAGTATTTT
TRBD1	NA	TRBV10-2	14	TRBJ1-5	CASRLQGGDQPQHF	TGCGCCAGCAGGTTACAGGGGGGAGATCAGCCCCAGCATTTT
TRBD2	NA	TRBV18	15	TRBJ2-5	CASSPRWEGQETQYF	TGTGCCAGCTCACCAAGATGGGAGGGACAAGAGACCCAGTACTTC
NA	NA	TRBV18	13	TRBJ1-5	CASSPNSNQPQHF	TGTGCCAGCTCACCTAACTCCAATCAGCCCCAGCATTTT
NA	NA	TRBV6-6	14	TRBJ2-6	CASNRGSGANGLTF	TGTGCCAGCAACCGGGGGTCTGGGGCCAACGGCCTGACTTTC
TRBD1	NA	TRBV19	15	TRBJ2-1	CASSIRRTGGNEQFF	TGTGCCAGTAGTATCCGAAGGACAGGCGGCAATGAGCAGTTCTTC
NA	few	TRBV18	16	TRBJ2-3	CASSPPNVRGPDTQYF	TGTGCCAGCTCACCTCCTAACGTTCGGGGTCCAGATACGCAGTATTTT
TRBD1	NA	TRBV28	15	TRBJ2-7	CASSPRTGGMFEQYF	TGTGCCAGCAGTCCCAGGACAGGGGGGATGTTCGAGCAGTACTTC
NA	NA	TRBV7-4	14	TRBJ2-5	CASSYETDQETQYF	TGTGCCAGCAGCTACGAGACAGACCAAGAGACCCAGTACTTC
NA	NA	TRBV18	18	TRBJ1-2	CASSTLRDSKQGSYGYTF	TGTGCCAGCTCAACGCTCCGGGACTCAAAGCAGGGTAGCTATGGCTACACCTTC
NA	NA	TRBV4-3	14	TRBJ1-1	CASSQVGRGTEAFF	TGCGCCAGCAGCCAAGTGGGGCGGGGCACTGAAGCTTTCTTT
TRBD2	NA	TRBV29-1	14	TRBJ2-3	CSVLSGSSTDTQYF	TGCAGCGTTCTCAGCGGGAGCAGCACAGATACGCAGTATTTT
NA	NA	TRBV5-1	15	TRBJ2-6	CASSSPSSGANVLTF	TGCGCCAGCAGCTCTCCTAGCTCTGGGGCCAACGTCCTGACTTTC